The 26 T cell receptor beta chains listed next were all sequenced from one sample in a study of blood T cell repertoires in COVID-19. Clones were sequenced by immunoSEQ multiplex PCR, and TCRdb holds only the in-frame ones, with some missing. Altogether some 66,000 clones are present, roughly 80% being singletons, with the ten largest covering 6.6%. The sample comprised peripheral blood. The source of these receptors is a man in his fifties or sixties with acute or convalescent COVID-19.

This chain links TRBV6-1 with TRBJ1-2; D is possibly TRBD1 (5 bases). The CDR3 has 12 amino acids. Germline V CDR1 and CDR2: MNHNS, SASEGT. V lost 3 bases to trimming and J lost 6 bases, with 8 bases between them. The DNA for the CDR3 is TGTGCCAGCAGTGAGGGGGGTAATGGCTACACCTTC. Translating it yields CASSEGGNGYTF.

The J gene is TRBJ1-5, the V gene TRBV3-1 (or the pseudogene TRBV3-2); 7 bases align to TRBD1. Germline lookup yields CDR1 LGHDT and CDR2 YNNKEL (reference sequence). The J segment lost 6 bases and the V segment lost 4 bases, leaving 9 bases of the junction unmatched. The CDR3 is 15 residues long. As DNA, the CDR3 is TGTGCCAGCAGCCCGAGCAGGGGGGTCAGTCAGCCCCAGCATTTT. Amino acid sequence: CASSPSRGVSQPQHF.

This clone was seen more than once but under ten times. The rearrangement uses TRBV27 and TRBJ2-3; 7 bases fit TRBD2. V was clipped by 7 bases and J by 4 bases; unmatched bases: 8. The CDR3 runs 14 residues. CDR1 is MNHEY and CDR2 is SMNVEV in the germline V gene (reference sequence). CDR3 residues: CASNLGRASDTQYF. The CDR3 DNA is TGTGCCAGCAACCTGGGGAGGGCGTCAGATACGCAGTATTTT.

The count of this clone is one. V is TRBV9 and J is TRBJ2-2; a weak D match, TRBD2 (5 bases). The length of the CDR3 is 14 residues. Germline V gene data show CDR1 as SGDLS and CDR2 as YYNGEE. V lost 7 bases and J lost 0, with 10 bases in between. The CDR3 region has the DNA TGTGCCAGCCGGGGTCAGGCGAACACCGGGGAGCTGTTTTTT. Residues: CASRGQANTGELFF. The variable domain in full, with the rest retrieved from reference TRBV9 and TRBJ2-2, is DSGVTQTPKHLITATGQRVTLRCSPRSGDLSVYWYQQSLDQGLQFLIQYYNGEERAKGNILERFSAQQFPDLHSELNLSSLELGDSALYFCASRGQANTGELFFGEGSRLTVL.

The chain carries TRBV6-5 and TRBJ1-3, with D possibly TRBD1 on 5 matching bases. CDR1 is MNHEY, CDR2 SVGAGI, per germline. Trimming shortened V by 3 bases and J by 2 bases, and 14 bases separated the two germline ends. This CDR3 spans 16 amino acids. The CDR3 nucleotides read TGTGCCAGCAGTTATAGGGGTTTCGGGCCTGGAAACACCATATATTTT. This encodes CASSYRGFGPGNTIYF.

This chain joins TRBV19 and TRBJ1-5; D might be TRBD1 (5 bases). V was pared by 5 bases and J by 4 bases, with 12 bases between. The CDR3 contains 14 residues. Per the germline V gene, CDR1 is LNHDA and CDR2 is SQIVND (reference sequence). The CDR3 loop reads CASSGNSGNQPQHF. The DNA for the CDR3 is TGTGCCAGTAGTGGCAACTCAGGGAATCAGCCCCAGCATTTT.

CDR3 protein: CASSGQGAYNEQFF. The CDR3, as DNA: TGCGCCAGCAGTGGTCAGGGGGCTTACAATGAGCAGTTCTTC. The rearrangement uses TRBV5-1 and TRBJ2-1; 8 nucleotides agree with TRBD1. This CDR3 comprises 14 residues. The V gene's germline CDR1 is SGHRS and CDR2 YFSETQ. V dropped 5 bases and J dropped 4; count of bases not matched to a gene: 5.

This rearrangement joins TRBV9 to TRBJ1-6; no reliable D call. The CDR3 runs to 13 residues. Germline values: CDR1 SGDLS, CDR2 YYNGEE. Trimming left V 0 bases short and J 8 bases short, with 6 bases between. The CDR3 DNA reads TGTGCCAGCAGCGTAGTAGAGGATTCACCCCTCCACTTT. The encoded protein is CASSVVEDSPLHF.

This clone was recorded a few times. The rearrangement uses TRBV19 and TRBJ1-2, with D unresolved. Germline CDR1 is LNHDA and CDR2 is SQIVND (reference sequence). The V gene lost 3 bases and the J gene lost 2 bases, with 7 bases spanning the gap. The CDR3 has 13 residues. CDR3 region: CASSISGNYGYTF. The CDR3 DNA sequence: TGTGCCAGTAGTATCAGCGGGAACTATGGCTACACCTTC.

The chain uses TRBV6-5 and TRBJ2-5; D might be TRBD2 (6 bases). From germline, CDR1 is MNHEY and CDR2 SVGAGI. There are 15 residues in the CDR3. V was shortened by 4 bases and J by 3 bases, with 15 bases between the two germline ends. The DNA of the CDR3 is TGTGCCAGCAGTTCGCCCGGGCGGGGTAAAGAGACCCAGTACTTC. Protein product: CASSSPGRGKETQYF.

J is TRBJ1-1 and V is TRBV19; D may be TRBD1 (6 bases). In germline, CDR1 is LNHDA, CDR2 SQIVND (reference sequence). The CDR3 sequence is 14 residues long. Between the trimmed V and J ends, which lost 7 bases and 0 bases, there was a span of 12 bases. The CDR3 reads CASKPGHMNTEAFF. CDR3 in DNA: TGTGCCAGTAAACCGGGACACATGAACACTGAAGCTTTCTTT.

This chain's CDR3 is CASSQDPAGSNQPQHF. CDR3 DNA: TGTGCCAGCAGCCAAGATCCCGCGGGGAGCAATCAGCCCCAGCATTTT. The chain employs TRBV3-1 (or the pseudogene TRBV3-2) and TRBJ1-5, with D hard to call. Germline CDR1 reads LGHDT; CDR2 reads YNNKEL (reference sequence). Trimming left V 0 bases short and J 1 base short, with 10 bases between. The CDR3 sequence is 16 residues long.

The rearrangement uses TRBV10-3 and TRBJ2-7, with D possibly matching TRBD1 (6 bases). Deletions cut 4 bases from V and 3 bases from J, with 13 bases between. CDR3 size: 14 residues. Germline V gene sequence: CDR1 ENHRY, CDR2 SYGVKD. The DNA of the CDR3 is TGTGCCATCAGTGTCGTACAGGGAATCTACGAGCAGTACTTC. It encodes CAISVVQGIYEQYF.

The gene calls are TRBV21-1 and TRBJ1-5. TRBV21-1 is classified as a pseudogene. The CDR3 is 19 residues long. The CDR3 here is CASSKTDVEGDYSNQPQHF. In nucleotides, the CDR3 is TGTGCCAGCAGCAAAACCGATGTGGAGGGAGATTATAGCAATCAGCCCCAGCATTTT.

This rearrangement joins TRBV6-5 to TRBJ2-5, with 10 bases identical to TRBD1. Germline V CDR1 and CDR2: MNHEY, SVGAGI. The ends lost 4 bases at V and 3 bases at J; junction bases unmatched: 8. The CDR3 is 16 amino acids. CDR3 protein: CASSSSGTGVKETQYF. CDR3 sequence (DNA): TGTGCCAGCAGTTCTTCCGGGACAGGGGTCAAAGAGACCCAGTACTTC.

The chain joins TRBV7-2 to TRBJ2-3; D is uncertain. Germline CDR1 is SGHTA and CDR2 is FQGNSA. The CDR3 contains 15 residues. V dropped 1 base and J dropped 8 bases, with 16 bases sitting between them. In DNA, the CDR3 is TGTGCCAGCAGCTTAGTTATCACGGGTGTTGGTACGCAGTATTTT. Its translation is CASSLVITGVGTQYF.

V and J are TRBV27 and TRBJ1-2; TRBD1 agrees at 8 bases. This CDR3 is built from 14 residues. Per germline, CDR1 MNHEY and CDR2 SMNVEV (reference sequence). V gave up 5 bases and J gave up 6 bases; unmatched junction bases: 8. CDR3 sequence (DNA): TGTGCCAGCAGTGCATATACAGGGGGGGATGGCTACACCTTC. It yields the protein CASSAYTGGDGYTF.

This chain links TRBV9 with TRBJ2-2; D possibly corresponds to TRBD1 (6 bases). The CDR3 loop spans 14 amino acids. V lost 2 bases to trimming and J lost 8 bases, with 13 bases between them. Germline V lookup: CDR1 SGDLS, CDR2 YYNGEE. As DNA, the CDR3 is TGTGCCAGCAGCGTCCGTTCCGGGACAGGGGAGCTGTTTTTT. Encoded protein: CASSVRSGTGELFF.

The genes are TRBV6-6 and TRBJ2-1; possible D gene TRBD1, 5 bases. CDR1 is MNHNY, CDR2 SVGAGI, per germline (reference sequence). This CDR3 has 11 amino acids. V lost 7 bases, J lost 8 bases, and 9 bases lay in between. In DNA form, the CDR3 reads TGTGCCAGCAAAATAGGGGATGAGCAGTTCTTC. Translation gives CASKIGDEQFF.

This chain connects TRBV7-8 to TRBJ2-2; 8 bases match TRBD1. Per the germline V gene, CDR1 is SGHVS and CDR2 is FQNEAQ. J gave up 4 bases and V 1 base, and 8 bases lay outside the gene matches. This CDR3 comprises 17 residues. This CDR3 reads CASSLGRQGLGTGELFF. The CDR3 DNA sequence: TGTGCCAGCAGCTTAGGGCGACAGGGGCTCGGCACCGGGGAGCTGTTTTTT.

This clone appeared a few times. CDR3 amino acids: CASSRTGGETQYF. CDR3 nucleotide sequence: TGTGCCAGCAGCCGGACAGGGGGCGAGACCCAGTACTTC. The chain couples TRBV5-5 to TRBJ2-5; 11 bases fit TRBD1. The V and J ends lost 4 bases and 5 bases, in that order; junction bases with no gene match: 1. Germline CDR1 SGHKS, CDR2 YYEKEE (reference sequence). There are 13 residues in the CDR3.

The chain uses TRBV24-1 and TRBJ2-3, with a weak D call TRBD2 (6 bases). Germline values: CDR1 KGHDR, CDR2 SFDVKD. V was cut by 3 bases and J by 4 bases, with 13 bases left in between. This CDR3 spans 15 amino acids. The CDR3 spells CATSDPRREADTQYF. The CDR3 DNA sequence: TGTGCCACCAGTGATCCACGGAGGGAGGCAGATACGCAGTATTTT.

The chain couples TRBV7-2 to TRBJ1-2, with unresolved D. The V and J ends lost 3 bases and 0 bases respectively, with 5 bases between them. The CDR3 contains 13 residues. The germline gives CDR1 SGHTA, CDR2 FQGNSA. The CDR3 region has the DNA TGTGCCAGCAGCTTCACAGCTAACTATGGCTACACCTTC. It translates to CASSFTANYGYTF.

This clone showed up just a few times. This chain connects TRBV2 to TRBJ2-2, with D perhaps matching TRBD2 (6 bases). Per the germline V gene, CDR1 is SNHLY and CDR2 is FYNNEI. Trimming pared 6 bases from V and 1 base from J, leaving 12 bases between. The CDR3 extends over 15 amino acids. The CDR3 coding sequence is TGTGCCAGCAGGGAAACAGCGGGGAACACCGGGGAGCTGTTTTTT. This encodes CASRETAGNTGELFF.

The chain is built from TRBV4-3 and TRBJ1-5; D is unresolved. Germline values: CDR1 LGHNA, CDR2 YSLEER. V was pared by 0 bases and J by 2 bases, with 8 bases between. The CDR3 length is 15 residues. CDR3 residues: CASSQDGPGNQPQHF. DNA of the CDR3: TGCGCCAGCAGCCAAGATGGTCCGGGCAATCAGCCCCAGCATTTT.

The CDR3 loop reads CASSLDLGGKAFF. The CDR3 DNA is TGCGCCAGCAGCTTGGATTTGGGGGGTAAAGCTTTCTTT. The chain uses TRBV5-1 and TRBJ1-1, with D perhaps TRBD1 (5 bases). The CDR3 covers 13 residues. V lost 0 bases, J lost 9 bases, and 12 bases lay in between. Germline V gene data show CDR1 as SGHRS and CDR2 as YFSETQ. The full variable domain, in which reference TRBV5-1 and TRBJ1-1 provide the parts outside the CDR3, is KAGVTQTPRYLIKTRGQQVTLSCSPISGHRSVSWYQQTPGQGLQFLFEYFSETQRNKGNFPGRFSGRQFSNSRSEMNVSTLELGDSALYLCASSLDLGGKAFFGQGTRLTVV.